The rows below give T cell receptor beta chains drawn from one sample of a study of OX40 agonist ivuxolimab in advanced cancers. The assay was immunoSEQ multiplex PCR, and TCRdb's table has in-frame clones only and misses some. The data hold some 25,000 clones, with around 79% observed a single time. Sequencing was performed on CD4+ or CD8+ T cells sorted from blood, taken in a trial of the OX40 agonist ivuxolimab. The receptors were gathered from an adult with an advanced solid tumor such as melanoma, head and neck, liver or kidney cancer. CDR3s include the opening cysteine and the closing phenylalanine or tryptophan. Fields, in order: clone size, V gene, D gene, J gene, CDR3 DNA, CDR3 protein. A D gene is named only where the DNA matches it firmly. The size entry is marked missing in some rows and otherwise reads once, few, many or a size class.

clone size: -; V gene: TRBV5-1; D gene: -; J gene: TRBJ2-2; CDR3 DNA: TGCGCCAGCAGCTTTGTCGCGGGGGAGCTGTTTTTT; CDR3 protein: CASSFVAGELFF
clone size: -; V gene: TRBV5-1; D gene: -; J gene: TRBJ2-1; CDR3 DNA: TGCGCCAGCAGCCCCTCTAGCGTCAATGAGCAGTTCTTC; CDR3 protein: CASSPSSVNEQFF
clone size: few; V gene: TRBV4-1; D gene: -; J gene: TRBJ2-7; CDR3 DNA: TGCGCCAGCAGCAATACCTACGAGCAGTACTTC; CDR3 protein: CASSNTYEQYF
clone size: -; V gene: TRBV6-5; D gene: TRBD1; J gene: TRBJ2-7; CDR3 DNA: TGTGCCAGCAGTTACCAAGACAGGGGAGAGCAGTACTTC; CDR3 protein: CASSYQDRGEQYF
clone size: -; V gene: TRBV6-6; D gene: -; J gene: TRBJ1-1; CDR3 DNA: TGTGCCAGCAGTTTCCCAGGGGTCATCACTGAAGCTTTCTTT; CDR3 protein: CASSFPGVITEAFF
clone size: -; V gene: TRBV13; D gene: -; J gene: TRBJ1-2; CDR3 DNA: TGTGCCAGCAGCTTAGCGGGCACCTATGGCTACACCTTC; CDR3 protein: CASSLAGTYGYTF
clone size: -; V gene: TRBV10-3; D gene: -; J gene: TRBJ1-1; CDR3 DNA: TGTGCCATCAGTGAGTCGCAGACGATGAACACTGAAGCTTTCTTT; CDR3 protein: CAISESQTMNTEAFF
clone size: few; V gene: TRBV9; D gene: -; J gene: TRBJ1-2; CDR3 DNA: TGTGCCAGCAGCGTAGATGGCGTGCCCTATGGCTACACCTTC; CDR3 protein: CASSVDGVPYGYTF
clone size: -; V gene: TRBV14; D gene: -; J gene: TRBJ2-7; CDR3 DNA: TGTGCCAGCAGCCAAGGTGGCTTACATCTCGAGCAGTACTTC; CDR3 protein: CASSQGGLHLEQYF
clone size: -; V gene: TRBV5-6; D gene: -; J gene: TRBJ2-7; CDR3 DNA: TGTGCCAGCAGCGGAGTATTACCTGAGGACTCGGGTGAAGAGCAGTACTTC; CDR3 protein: CASSGVLPEDSGEEQYF
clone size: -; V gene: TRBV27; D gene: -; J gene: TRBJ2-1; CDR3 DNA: TGTGCCAGCAGGCCGGGCGGGGCGGAGTTGCGCAATGAGCAGTTCTTC; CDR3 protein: CASRPGGAELRNEQFF
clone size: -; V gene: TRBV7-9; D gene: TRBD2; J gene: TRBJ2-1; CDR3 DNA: TGTGCCAGCAGCTCCAGCGGGGCAAGCTCCTACAATGAGCAGTTCTTC; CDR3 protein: CASSSSGASSYNEQFF
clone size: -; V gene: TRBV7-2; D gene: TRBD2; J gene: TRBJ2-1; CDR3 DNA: TGTGCCAGCAGCCGTAACCCCGGGACTAGCGGGAGGGCCTACAATGAGCAGTTCTTC; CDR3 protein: CASSRNPGTSGRAYNEQFF
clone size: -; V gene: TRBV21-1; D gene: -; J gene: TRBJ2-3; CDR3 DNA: TGTGCCAGCCGTACCAGACAGGGGGGGATTTGGACAGATACGCAGTATTTT; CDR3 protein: CASRTRQGGIWTDTQYF
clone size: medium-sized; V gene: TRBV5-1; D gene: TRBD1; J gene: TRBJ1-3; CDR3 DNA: TGCGCCAGCAGCACCTTAGGGGGCGGAGGAAACACCATATATTTT; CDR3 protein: CASSTLGGGGNTIYF
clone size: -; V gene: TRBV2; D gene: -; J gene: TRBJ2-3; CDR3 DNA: TGTGCCAGCAGTGTGGGTGACGATAATCGGGATACGCAGTATTTT; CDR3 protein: CASSVGDDNRDTQYF
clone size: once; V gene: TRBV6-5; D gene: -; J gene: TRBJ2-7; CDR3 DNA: TGTGCCAGCAGTTACCCCGACGAGCAGTACTTC; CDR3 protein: CASSYPDEQYF
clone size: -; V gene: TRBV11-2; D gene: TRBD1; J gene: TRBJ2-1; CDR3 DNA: TGTGCCAGCAGCCCCCTCTCCAGGACAGGGGACAATGAGCAGTTCTTC; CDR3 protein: CASSPLSRTGDNEQFF
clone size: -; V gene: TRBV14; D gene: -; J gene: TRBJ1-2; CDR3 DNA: TGTGCCAGCAGCCCCTACGGGCAGGGCGACTATGGCTACACCTTC; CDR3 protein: CASSPYGQGDYGYTF
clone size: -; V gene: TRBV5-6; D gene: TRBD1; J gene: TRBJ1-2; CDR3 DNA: TGTGCCAGCAGCTTGGTAATGGACAGGGAGGATGGCTACACCTTC; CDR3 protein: CASSLVMDREDGYTF
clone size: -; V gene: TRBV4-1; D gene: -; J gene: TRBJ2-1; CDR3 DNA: TGCGCCAGCAGCCCCGGTGGCCGAAATGAGCAGTTCTTC; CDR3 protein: CASSPGGRNEQFF
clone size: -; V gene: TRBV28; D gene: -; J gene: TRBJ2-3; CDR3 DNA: TGTGCCAGCAGTTTAGGCCACCTACAGGCCACAGATACGCAGTATTTT; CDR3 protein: CASSLGHLQATDTQYF
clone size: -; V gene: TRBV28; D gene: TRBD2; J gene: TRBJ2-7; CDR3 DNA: TGTGCCAGCAGGGGGGTTGGACTAGCGGGAGATAGCTCCTACGAGCAGTACTTC; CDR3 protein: CASRGVGLAGDSSYEQYF
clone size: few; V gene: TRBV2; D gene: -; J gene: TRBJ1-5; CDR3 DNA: TGTGCCAGCACCAGGGCCGGCAATCAGCCCCAGCATTTT; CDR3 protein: CASTRAGNQPQHF
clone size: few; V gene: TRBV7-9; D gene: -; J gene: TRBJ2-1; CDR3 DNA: TGTGCCAGCAGCCCCCAGAGGTGGAATGAGCAGTTCTTC; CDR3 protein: CASSPQRWNEQFF
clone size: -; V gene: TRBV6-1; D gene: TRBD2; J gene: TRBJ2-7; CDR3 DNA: TGTGCCAGCAGTGAAGTTGCTAGCGGGAGCTACGAGCAGTACTTC; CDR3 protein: CASSEVASGSYEQYF
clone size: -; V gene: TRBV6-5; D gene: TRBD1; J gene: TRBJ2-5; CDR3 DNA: TGTGCCAGCAGTCCTAGAACGACAGGGCGAGAGACCCAGTACTTC; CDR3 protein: CASSPRTTGRETQYF
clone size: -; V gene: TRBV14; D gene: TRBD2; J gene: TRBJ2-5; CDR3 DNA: TGTGCCAGCAGCCAGACCGGGACTAGCGTCGAAGAGACCCAGTACTTC; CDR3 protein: CASSQTGTSVEETQYF
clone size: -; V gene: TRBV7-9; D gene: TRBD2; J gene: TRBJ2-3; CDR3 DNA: TGTGCCAGCCGAGCGGGAGGGGGCACAGATACGCAGTATTTT; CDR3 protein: CASRAGGGTDTQYF
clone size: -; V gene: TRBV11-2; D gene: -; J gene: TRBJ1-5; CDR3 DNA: TGTGCCAGCAGCCCTTTGGGGGGGGCAATTTTCTCTAGCAATCAGCCCCAGCATTTT; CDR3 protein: CASSPLGGAIFSSNQPQHF
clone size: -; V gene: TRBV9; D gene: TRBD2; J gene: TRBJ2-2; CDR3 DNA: TGTGCCAGCAGCCACTCGACTAGCGGGTCCACCGGGGAGCTGTTTTTT; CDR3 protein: CASSHSTSGSTGELFF
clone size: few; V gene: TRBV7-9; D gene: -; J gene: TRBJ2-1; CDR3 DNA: TGTGCCAGCAGCTTAGTATACAATGAGCAGTTCTTC; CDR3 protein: CASSLVYNEQFF
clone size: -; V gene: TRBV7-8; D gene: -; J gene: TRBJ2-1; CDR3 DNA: TGTGCCAGCAGCTGGAGGACCTCCGACTACAATGAGCAGTTCTTC; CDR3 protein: CASSWRTSDYNEQFF
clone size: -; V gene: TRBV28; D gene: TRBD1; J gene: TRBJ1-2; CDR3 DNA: TGTGCCAGCAGTTTATCGGCAGGGGGTGGCTATGGCTACACCTTC; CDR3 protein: CASSLSAGGGYGYTF
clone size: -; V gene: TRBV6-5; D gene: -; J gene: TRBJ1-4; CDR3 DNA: TGTGCCAGCAGTTTTGGGGCGTCAACTAATGAAAAACTGTTTTTT; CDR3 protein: CASSFGASTNEKLFF
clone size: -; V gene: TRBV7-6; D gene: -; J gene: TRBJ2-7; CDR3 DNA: TGTGCCAGCAGCCCCGTTTGGGGTGGCGGGGAATTGGGGGAGCAGTACTTC; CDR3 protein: CASSPVWGGGELGEQYF
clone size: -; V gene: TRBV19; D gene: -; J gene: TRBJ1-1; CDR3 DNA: TGTGCCAGTAGATGGGGACGCGGCACTGAAGCTTTCTTT; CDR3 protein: CASRWGRGTEAFF
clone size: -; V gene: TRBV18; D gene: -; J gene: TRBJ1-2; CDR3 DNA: TGTGCCAGCTCACCAAAAGGAGCTTCCGGGACAATGGCCTATGGCTACACCTTC; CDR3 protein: CASSPKGASGTMAYGYTF
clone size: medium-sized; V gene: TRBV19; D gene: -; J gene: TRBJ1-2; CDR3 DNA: TGTGCCACCCTCCTTACAGGGAGCGACTATGGCTACACCTTC; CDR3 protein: CATLLTGSDYGYTF
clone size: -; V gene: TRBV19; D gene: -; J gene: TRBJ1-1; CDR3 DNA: TGTGCCAGTAGTGATACCCCCAGCACTGAAGCTTTCTTT; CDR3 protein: CASSDTPSTEAFF
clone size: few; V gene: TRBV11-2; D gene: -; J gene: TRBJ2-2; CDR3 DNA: TGTGCCAGCAGCCGCAGGGGGAACACCGGGGAGCTGTTTTTT; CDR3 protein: CASSRRGNTGELFF
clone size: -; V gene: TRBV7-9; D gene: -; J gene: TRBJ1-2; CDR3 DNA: TGTGCCAGCAGCTTAGGCGTAAGCTATGGCTACACCTTC; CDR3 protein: CASSLGVSYGYTF
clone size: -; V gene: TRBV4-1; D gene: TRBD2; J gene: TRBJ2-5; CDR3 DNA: TGCGCCAGCAGCCAGGAAACGACTAGCGGACGAGAGACCCAGTACTTC; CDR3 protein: CASSQETTSGRETQYF
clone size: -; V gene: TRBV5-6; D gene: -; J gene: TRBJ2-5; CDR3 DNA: TGTGCCAGCAGCTTGCAACAGCAAGAGACCCAGTACTTC; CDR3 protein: CASSLQQQETQYF
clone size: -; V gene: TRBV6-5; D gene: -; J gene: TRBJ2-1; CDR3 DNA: TGTGCCAGCAGTTACTCGAGAAATCCCCAGGGGTTTGAGCAGTTCTTC; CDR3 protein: CASSYSRNPQGFEQFF
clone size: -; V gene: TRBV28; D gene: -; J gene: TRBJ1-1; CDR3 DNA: TGTGCCAGCAGTTTCAAGGTGTGGACTGAAGCTTTCTTT; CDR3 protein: CASSFKVWTEAFF
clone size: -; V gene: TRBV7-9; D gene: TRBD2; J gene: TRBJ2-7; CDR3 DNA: TGTGCCAGCAGTTCAGCGGGGGGCTACGAGCAGTACTTC; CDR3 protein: CASSSAGGYEQYF
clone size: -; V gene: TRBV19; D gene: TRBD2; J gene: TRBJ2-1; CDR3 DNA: TGTGCCAGTAGTATCTTTACGGGACTAAACTACAATGAGCAGTTCTTC; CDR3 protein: CASSIFTGLNYNEQFF
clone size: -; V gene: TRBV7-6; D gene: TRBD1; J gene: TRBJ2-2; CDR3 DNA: TGTGCCAGCAGCACACCACAGGGGTTCAACACCGGGGAGCTGTTTTTT; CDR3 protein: CASSTPQGFNTGELFF
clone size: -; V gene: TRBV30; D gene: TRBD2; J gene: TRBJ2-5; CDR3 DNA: TGTGCCTGTAATCTAGCGGGGGGGCTCGTGGAGACCCAGTACTTC; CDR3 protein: CACNLAGGLVETQYF
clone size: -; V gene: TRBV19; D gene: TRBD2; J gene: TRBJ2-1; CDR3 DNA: TGTGCCAGTACCTCGGTAGTAGCGGGAAAATCCTACAATGAGCAGTTCTTC; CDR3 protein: CASTSVVAGKSYNEQFF
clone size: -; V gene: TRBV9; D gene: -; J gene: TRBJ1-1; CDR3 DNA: TGTGCCAGCAGCGTAGAGGTGAACACTGAAGCTTTCTTT; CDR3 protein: CASSVEVNTEAFF